The 20 T cell receptor beta chains given below trace back to one sample, sequenced in a study of technical replicates of blood from several donors. Profiled with immunoSEQ multiplex PCR; TCRdb holds only in-frame clones, not every one. The table has tens of thousands of clones, under 95% seen once; the top ten hold about 0.27%. Sequencing was carried out using T cells isolated from PBMCs. Receptors originate from a human donor in good health.

Only a few counts were recorded for this clone. The chain combines TRBV5-1 with TRBJ1-2, with D possibly being TRBD1 (6 bases). V was pared by 4 bases and J by 4 bases, with 11 bases between. The CDR3 runs 13 residues. Germline loops: CDR1 SGHRS, CDR2 YFSETQ. CDR3 in amino acids: CASSLGQTYGYTF. CDR3 nucleotides: TGCGCCAGCAGCCTAGGACAGACCTATGGCTACACCTTC.

J is TRBJ1-5 and V is TRBV5-1; 7 nucleotides agree with TRBD1. The CDR3 runs 19 residues. The junction had 22 bases not matched to a gene; V was cut back by 3 bases and J by 7 bases. Germline lookup yields CDR1 SGHRS and CDR2 YFSETQ. CDR3: CASSSSPPRQTGQGQPQHF. Here the CDR3 DNA reads TGCGCCAGCAGCTCCTCCCCACCACGGCAGACAGGGCAGGGACAGCCCCAGCATTTT.

The chain is built from TRBV5-4 and TRBJ2-5; 10 positions agree with TRBD2. This CDR3 region has 17 residues. The trim removed 0 bases at V and 4 bases at J, leaving 9 bases unmatched. The germline gives CDR1 SGHNT, CDR2 YYREEE (reference sequence). CDR3 in DNA: TGTGCCAGCAGCTTGGGAAAGAAGCGGGGGGGCGGAGAGACCCAGTACTTC. Residues: CASSLGKKRGGGETQYF.

The chain carries TRBV7-9 and TRBJ1-2, with D maybe TRBD1 (6 bases). Germline CDR1 reads SEHNR; CDR2 reads FQNEAQ (reference sequence). V gave up 0 bases and J gave up 8 bases, with 19 bases separating them. This CDR3 comprises 16 residues. The CDR3 coding sequence is TGTGCCAGCAGCTTAGCGAGCACGGGACACGAACGCGGCTACACCTTC. Translating it yields CASSLASTGHERGYTF.

The chain carries TRBV15 and TRBJ1-4; tentatively, D is TRBD1 (6 bases). Germline-derived CDR1 and CDR2 are LNHNV and YYDKDF (reference sequence). The CDR3 extends over 15 amino acids. The V end lost 1 base, the J end lost 0 bases, and 6 bases lay between the germline ends. The CDR3 DNA sequence: TGTGCCACCAGCAGAGGACAGGCAACTAATGAAAAACTGTTTTTT. This gives the protein CATSRGQATNEKLFF.

The V and J genes are TRBV30 and TRBJ1-1; D is unclear. Germline CDR1 GTSNPN, CDR2 SVGIG (reference sequence). The CDR3 extends over 12 amino acids. Between the trimmed V and J ends, which lost 4 bases and 6 bases, there was a span of 12 bases. The CDR3 region is CAWIRVSAEAFF. Here the CDR3 DNA reads TGTGCCTGGATAAGGGTTAGCGCTGAAGCTTTCTTT.

This chain joins TRBV7-8 and TRBJ2-7; 7 nucleotides line up with TRBD2. The CDR3 consists of 16 residues. V shed 5 bases and J 0 bases; nucleotides not matched to a gene: 10. Germline assignment: CDR1 SGHVS and CDR2 FQNEAQ. CDR3 sequence: CASSPLLASASYEQYF. The DNA of the CDR3 is TGTGCCAGCAGCCCCCTACTAGCGTCCGCCTCCTACGAGCAGTACTTC.

The chain links TRBV5-6 to TRBJ2-7; D remains ambiguous. There are 15 residues in the CDR3. Trimming left V 3 bases short and J 0 bases short, with 13 bases between. Germline-derived CDR1 and CDR2 are SGHDT and YYEEEE. In DNA, the CDR3 is TGTGCCAGCAGCTCGCTACTTGTCCCCTCCTACGAGCAGTACTTC. It is translated as CASSSLLVPSYEQYF.

The chain employs TRBV6-1 and TRBJ2-7; tentatively, D is TRBD1 (5 bases). Germline values: CDR1 MNHNS, CDR2 SASEGT. The CDR3 has 15 residues. V gave up 4 bases and J gave up 3 bases, with 16 bases separating them. CDR3 in DNA: TGTGCCAGCAGTGGATTAGACAGTCTAGACTACGAGCAGTACTTC. It specifies CASSGLDSLDYEQYF.

This clone occurred once. The chain carries TRBV6-5 and TRBJ2-7, with D uncertain. Deletions cut 0 bases from V and 1 base from J, with 13 bases between. This CDR3 is 16 amino acids long. The germline gives CDR1 MNHEY, CDR2 SVGAGI. DNA for the CDR3: TGTGCCAGCAGTTACTCGAAGGAGAGGCAGTCCTACGAGCAGTACTTC. It specifies CASSYSKERQSYEQYF.

A single count supports this clone. This chain uses TRBV7-3 with TRBJ2-1; 9 bases agree with TRBD2. After removal of 5 bases from V and 5 bases from J, the junction contained 13 bases not matched to a gene. Germline CDR1 and CDR2: SGHTA and FQGTGA. This CDR3 comprises 17 residues. CDR3 nucleotide sequence: TGTGCCAGCAGCCCCACCGGCGGTATAGCGGGGGACAATGAGCAGTTCTTC. Protein product: CASSPTGGIAGDNEQFF. Using reference TRBV7-3 and TRBJ2-1 for the parts outside the CDR3, the full variable domain is GAGVSQTPSNKVTEKGKYVELRCDPISGHTALYWYRQSLGQGPEFLIYFQGTGAADDSGLPNDRFFAVRPEGSVSTLKIQRTERGDSAVYLCASSPTGGIAGDNEQFFGPGTRLTVL.

The chain links TRBV6-5 to TRBJ2-2; TRBD2 aligns across 13 bases. The V gene's germline CDR1 is MNHEY and CDR2 SVGAGI. This CDR3 has 15 residues. V shed 6 bases, J shed 6 bases, and the junction held 4 bases outside the gene matches. This chain's CDR3 is CASRTSGRGAGELFF. CDR3 DNA sequence: TGTGCCAGCAGAACTAGCGGGAGGGGAGCCGGGGAGCTGTTTTTT.

J is TRBJ2-7 and V is TRBV11-2; 7 bases match TRBD1. The CDR3 has 16 residues. The ends lost 1 base at V and 3 bases at J; junction bases unmatched: 9. The V gene's germline CDR1 is SGHAT and CDR2 FQNNGV. CDR3 loop: CASSLGVLGTDYEQYF. The CDR3 coding sequence is TGTGCCAGCAGCTTAGGGGTTTTGGGGACAGACTACGAGCAGTACTTC.

The genes are TRBV11-3 and TRBJ2-2; D may be TRBD2 (5 bases). V lost 5 bases to trimming and J lost 7 bases, with 14 bases between them. The CDR3 has 14 amino acids. CDR1 and CDR2 from the germline V gene are SGHNT and YENEEA. The CDR3 here is CASSPFEGIGELFF. In DNA form, the CDR3 reads TGTGCCAGCAGCCCTTTCGAGGGAATCGGGGAGCTGTTTTTT.

This clone was detected only a few times. The chain combines TRBV7-9 with TRBJ1-1, with D possibly TRBD1 on 6 matching bases. CDR1 and CDR2 (germline): SEHNR, FQNEAQ (reference sequence). Trimming stripped 4 bases from V and 0 bases from J, with 21 bases between. The CDR3 is 18 amino acids. The CDR3 DNA follows: TGTGCCAGCAGCTCCCTGGCTGGGATTGGGGGCATGAACACTGAAGCTTTCTTT. It specifies CASSSLAGIGGMNTEAFF.

CDR3 DNA: TGTGCCAGCAGCGCAACTAGCGGAGCAGGAGATACGCAGTATTTT. Its translation is CASSATSGAGDTQYF. The chain couples TRBV7-3 to TRBJ2-3; 8 nucleotides line up with TRBD2. Germline CDR1 reads SGHTA; CDR2 reads FQGTGA. V lost 5 bases and J lost 5; bases outside the gene matches: 9. The CDR3 contains 15 residues.

V and J are TRBV2 and TRBJ1-5, with D possibly matching TRBD1 (6 bases). The CDR3 loop spans 15 amino acids. The V gene lost 4 bases and the J gene lost 4 bases, with 14 bases spanning the gap. Per germline, CDR1 SNHLY and CDR2 FYNNEI. This CDR3 reads CASSVVRGANQPQHF. In nucleotides, the CDR3 is TGTGCCAGCAGTGTGGTCAGGGGTGCAAATCAGCCCCAGCATTTT.

The rearrangement joins TRBV4-1 to TRBJ2-6; D is ambiguous. This CDR3 contains 17 residues. V gave up 1 base and J gave up 0 bases, with 10 bases separating them. CDR1 is MGHRA and CDR2 is YSYEKL in the germline V gene. The CDR3 region is CASSQVIGASGANVLTF. The CDR3 DNA is TGCGCCAGCAGCCAAGTAATAGGAGCCTCTGGGGCCAACGTCCTGACTTTC.

This sequence joins TRBV15 and TRBJ2-7; 8 bases are shared with TRBD2. V was pared by 1 base and J by 3 bases, with 2 bases of the junction left unmatched. CDR1 and CDR2 (germline): LNHNV, YYDKDF (reference sequence). The CDR3 contains 14 residues. CDR3 nucleotide sequence: TGTGCCACCAGCAGAGGGGCGGGGGGCTACGAGCAGTACTTC. It translates to CATSRGAGGYEQYF.

This chain joins TRBV7-9 and TRBJ1-2; 12 bases map to TRBD1. The germline V gene has CDR1 SEHNR and CDR2 FQNEAQ (reference sequence). The trim removed 3 bases at V and 8 bases at J, leaving 4 bases unmatched. The CDR3 runs 14 residues. CDR3 residues: CASSLGQGAKGYTF. As DNA, the CDR3 is TGTGCCAGCAGCTTGGGACAGGGGGCGAAGGGCTACACCTTC.